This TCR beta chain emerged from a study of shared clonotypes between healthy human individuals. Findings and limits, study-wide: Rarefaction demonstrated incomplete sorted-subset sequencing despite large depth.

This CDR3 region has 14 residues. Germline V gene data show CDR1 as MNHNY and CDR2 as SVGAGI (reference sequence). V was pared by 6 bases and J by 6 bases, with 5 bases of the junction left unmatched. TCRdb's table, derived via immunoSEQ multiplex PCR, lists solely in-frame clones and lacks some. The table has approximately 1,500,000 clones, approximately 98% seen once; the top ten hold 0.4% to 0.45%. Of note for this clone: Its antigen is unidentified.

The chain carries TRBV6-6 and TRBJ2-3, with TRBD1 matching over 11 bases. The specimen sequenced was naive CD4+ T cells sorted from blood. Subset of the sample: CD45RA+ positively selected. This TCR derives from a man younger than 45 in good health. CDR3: CASRAGTGGDTQYF. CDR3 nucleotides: TGTGCCAGCAGGGCCGGGACAGGGGGGGATACGCAGTATTTT.